The clone carrying this T cell receptor beta chain was seen just once. This sample is part of a study of blood T cell repertoires in COVID-19. As for the study in general: Italy, Spain and the United States were the sources of the convalescent and acute COVID-19 samples. PBMCs, B-cell-depleted T cells, or T cells were the source of the cDNA or gDNA that made up the material.

Germline V lookup: CDR1 SNHLY, CDR2 FYNNEI. The CDR3 loop spans 14 amino acids. V lost 6 bases, J lost 7 bases, and 13 bases lay in between. Authors' data handling: Reference gene primer amplification yielded estimated nucleated cell counts. Measured with immunoSEQ multiplex PCR; TCRdb has only the in-frame clones, and not every one. That table furnishes V, J and clone size, whereas the DNA furnished D and trimming. The table shows over 90,000 clones, with approximately 89% occurring only once. V usage is TRBV2 and J usage is TRBJ1-6; the D gene is possibly TRBD1 (6 bases). Sequencing used peripheral blood. This receptor was identified in a woman older than 75 in a cohort sampled during active COVID-19. CDR3 region: CASSHTGNNSPLHF. The CDR3 DNA is TGTGCCAGCAGCCACACAGGGAACAATTCACCCCTCCACTTT.